This T cell receptor beta chain is from a study of blood T cell repertoires in COVID-19. Turning to the study itself: Spain, Italy and the United States supplied samples that represented acute and convalescent COVID-19.

Original processing notes: Nucleated cell counts were estimated from reference gene primer amplification. Assay: immunoSEQ multiplex PCR; the TCRdb copy retains only in-frame clones and omits some. V and J calls plus clone size are reproduced from that table; the DNA served to infer D and trimming. The data show about 83,000 clones, about 88% seen once. V trimming: 0 bases; J trimming: 7 bases; junction bases outside the gene matches: 8. Germline V gene lookup returns CDR1 LGHDT and CDR2 YNNKEL (reference sequence). CDR3 size: 16 residues. This receptor was obtained from a man at least 80 years old with active or convalescent COVID-19. Material: peripheral blood. V and J are TRBV3-1 (or the pseudogene TRBV3-2) and TRBJ2-2; 7 nucleotides line up with TRBD1. CDR3 region: CASSQDFGQVVGELFF. The CDR3 DNA reads as TGTGCCAGCAGCCAAGATTTCGGACAGGTGGTCGGGGAGCTGTTTTTT.